This TCR beta chain was sequenced during a study of PD-1 blockade in classical Hodgkin lymphoma. Study-level information: With a 2-week interval, patients received intravenous nivolumab at 3 mg/kg. Regarding the study as a whole: By C4D1, CD4+ diversity increased significantly, especially in complete responders. Baseline diversity resembling that of newly diagnosed patients was seen in complete responders.

Documented time point: cycle 4 day 1 (C4D1), after around six weeks of nivolumab. Autologous stem cell transplantation was followed by relapse in every patient, and brentuximab vedotin exposure varied. Concerning this clone: Its antigen remains unknown.

Germline lookup yields CDR1 SGHVS and CDR2 FQNEAQ. The CDR3 length is 14 residues. V lost 2 bases and J lost 1, with 6 bases in between. Sequencing used immunoSEQ multiplex PCR; TCRdb keeps in-frame clones, though not all of them. This sample carries roughly 60,000 clones, about 90% of them seen once, and the ten largest clones take 10%. V and J are TRBV7-8 and TRBJ2-1; D uncertain. The clonotype was recovered from a human donor with classical Hodgkin lymphoma. The sample here was peripheral blood mononuclear cells (PBMCs), taken before the fourth cycle of nivolumab. The CDR3 sequence: CASSLWLSYNEQFF. In nucleotides, the CDR3 is TGTGCCAGCAGCTTATGGCTATCCTACAATGAGCAGTTCTTC.